A selection of T cell receptor beta chains follows, all from one sample in a study of human T cells and chemical hapten exposure. Using its own MiXCR run on the RACE reads, TCRdb lists one record per CDR3 protein. Of approximately 370,000 distinct CDR3 sequences in the sample, approximately 5% are singletons; the top ten hold roughly 8.2%. This specimen was whole blood, taken in connection with sensitization to the hapten diphenylcyclopropenone (DPC). The receptors were gathered from a woman younger than 35 with alopecia areata. Some clones in this sample may be carry-over from other donors' samples. Both conserved end residues are trimmed from each CDR3. The order of the fields is V gene, J gene, CDR3 protein.

>TRBV10-3|TRBJ1-2
AIRAGTGDGYT
>TRBV6-1|TRBJ2-3
ATRQGSSDTQY
>TRBV7-9|TRBJ2-7
ASSLTGFTYEQY
>TRBV3-1|TRBJ1-2
ASSQDLKQGLQDYGYT
>TRBV29-1|TRBJ2-5
SVEDPGLTDIQETQY
>TRBV3-1|TRBJ2-6
ASSLNGFSGANVLT
>TRBV28|TRBJ2-5
ASSPLTGPGVETQY
>TRBV28|TRBJ2-3
ASRQGGTDTQY
>TRBV5-1|TRBJ1-2
ASNPGPSNYGYT
>TRBV27|TRBJ2-3
ASSPRTMLKPDTQY
>TRBV20-1|TRBJ1-2
SARDNRGNYGYT
>TRBV14|TRBJ1-4
ASSPLGRKNEKLF
>TRBV7-3|TRBJ1-1
ASSFYRGTEAF
>TRBV7-9|TRBJ1-1
ASSWGRGSTEAF
>TRBV6-2/TRBV6-3|TRBJ2-2
ASTGLAGELF
>TRBV2|TRBJ1-1
ASEKWGNTEAF
>TRBV4-2|TRBJ2-7
ASSQEPLERGAYEQY
>TRBV29-1|TRBJ2-7
SVQSPGPGSYEQY
>TRBV6-5|TRBJ1-3
ASRNEGISGNTIY
>TRBV12-3/TRBV12-4|TRBJ1-2
ASSLVTGLYGYT
>TRBV6-1|TRBJ2-3
ASTPGGAEDTQY
>TRBV29-1|TRBJ2-1
SVAGGFDEQF
>TRBV7-2|TRBJ1-1
ASSLAPGTTEAF
>TRBV7-9|TRBJ1-1
ASSSQGSAEAF
>TRBV6-1|TRBJ1-2
ASSAGQGANSNYGYT
>TRBV5-5|TRBJ1-5
ASSPTGPPQH
>TRBV7-8|TRBJ2-3
ASSPRLAGLTDTQY
>TRBV7-9|TRBJ1-3
ASSAGTIY
>TRBV5-5|TRBJ2-2
ASSPSTNTGELF
>TRBV28|TRBJ2-7
ASSLDRLGQY
>TRBV3-1|TRBJ2-3
ASSHRGSTDTQY
>TRBV28|TRBJ2-4
ASCGRAKNIQY
>TRBV20-1|TRBJ1-4
SARELGTDEKLF